One and the same sample provided the 26 T cell receptor beta chains below, sequenced in a study of blood T cell repertoires in COVID-19. TCRdb's copy holds only in-frame clones and misses some; the assay was immunoSEQ multiplex PCR. The top ten clones hold less than 3% of a sample with fewer than 250,000 clones, approximately 90% of them seen once. The sample taken for sequencing was peripheral blood. The origin of the receptors is a man aged 30 to 45 with COVID-19, enrolled during active disease.

The chain couples TRBV6-5 to TRBJ1-5; TRBD1 might be the D (6 bases). Germline CDR1 is MNHEY and CDR2 is SVGAGI. The CDR3 contains 15 residues. Trimming left V 0 bases short and J 2 bases short, with 8 bases between. The CDR3 coding sequence is TGTGCCAGCAGTTACTCCTCAGGGGGCAATCAGCCCCAGCATTTT. This encodes CASSYSSGGNQPQHF.

This clone was counted a single time. This rearrangement joins TRBV27 to TRBJ1-2, with D hard to call. V shed 5 bases and J shed 8 bases, with 21 bases lying between them. The CDR3 sequence is 15 residues long. Germline lookup yields CDR1 MNHEY and CDR2 SMNVEV (reference sequence). CDR3 sequence: CASSPRVDAYTGYTF. As DNA, the CDR3 is TGTGCCAGCAGTCCCCGGGTCGACGCCTATACGGGCTACACCTTC.

The chain uses TRBV24-1 and TRBJ2-1, with a possible D match to TRBD1 (6 bases). The germline CDR1 and CDR2 sequences are KGHDR and SFDVKD. V dropped 4 bases and J dropped 1 base, with 16 bases sitting between them. CDR3 size: 17 residues. CDR3 DNA: TGTGCCACCAGTGAGAGTTCCACAGGGACGTCCTACAATGAGCAGTTCTTC. Translating gives CATSESSTGTSYNEQFF.

This chain connects TRBV10-3 to TRBJ1-5; the match to TRBD1 covers 10 bases. Trimming cost V 2 bases and J 6 bases; bases outside gene matches: 4. Looked up from germline, CDR1 is ENHRY and CDR2 is SYGVKD. There are 15 residues in the CDR3. The CDR3 protein is CAISERDRGFQPQHF. CDR3 bases: TGTGCCATCAGTGAGCGGGACAGGGGTTTTCAGCCCCAGCATTTT.

The V call is TRBV3-1 (or the pseudogene TRBV3-2), the J call TRBJ2-2; D call uncertain. The length of the CDR3 is 13 residues. CDR1 and CDR2 from the germline V gene are LGHDT and YNNKEL (reference sequence). Trimming pared 7 bases from V and 5 bases from J, leaving 11 bases between. CDR3 in DNA: TGTGCCAGCACCGTCAGTAAGACCGGGGAGCTGTTTTTT. It translates to CASTVSKTGELFF.

Notes on this clone: Other DNA sequences in this sample translate to the same CDR3. The genes are TRBV9 and TRBJ2-7; 11 bases are shared with TRBD1. The trim removed 4 bases at V and 3 bases at J, leaving 3 bases unmatched. This CDR3 is built from 14 residues. CDR1 is SGDLS and CDR2 is YYNGEE in the germline V gene. For the CDR3, the DNA is TGTGCCAGCAGCCTGGGACAGGGGGACTACGAGCAGTACTTC. It encodes CASSLGQGDYEQYF.

The chain couples TRBV19 to TRBJ1-2; TRBD1 is a possible D gene (6 bases). Deletions cut 7 bases from V and 4 bases from J, with 19 bases between. The germline V gene encodes CDR1 LNHDA and CDR2 SQIVND (reference sequence). The CDR3 is made up of 15 amino acids. The CDR3: CASTPTPGTPYGYTF. In nucleotides, the CDR3 is TGTGCCAGTACCCCGACCCCCGGGACACCCTATGGCTACACCTTC. The full variable domain, its missing parts supplied by reference TRBV19 and TRBJ1-2, is DGGITQSPKYLFRKEGQNVTLSCEQNLNHDAMYWYRQDPGQGLRLIYYSQIVNDFQKGDIAEGYSVSREKKESFPLTVTSAQKNPTAFYLCASTPTPGTPYGYTFGSGTRLTVV.

The chain combines TRBV21-1 with TRBJ1-4; TRBD1, the table's D call, was not compared with the DNA. TRBV21-1 is a pseudogene. There are 20 residues in the CDR3. In nucleotides, the CDR3 is TGTGCCAGCAGCAAAGCGCTGCTTATCGGCAGGGATAGAGTTAATGAAAAACTGTTTTTT. Residues: CASSKALLIGRDRVNEKLFF.

V gene TRBV6-5 combines with J gene TRBJ1-4; 10 nucleotides match TRBD1. J gave up 6 bases and V 8 bases, and 9 bases lay outside the gene matches. This CDR3 has 15 amino acids. CDR1 and CDR2 (germline): MNHEY, SVGAGI. The CDR3 sequence: CASQTGGAWDEKLFF. The CDR3 DNA sequence: TGTGCCAGCCAGACAGGGGGCGCGTGGGATGAAAAACTGTTTTTT.

V and J are TRBV4-3 and TRBJ1-2; TRBD1 agrees at 7 bases. CDR1 is LGHNA and CDR2 is YSLEER in the germline V gene. The CDR3 has 20 amino acids. V dropped 0 bases and J dropped 0; count of bases not matched to a gene: 16. This CDR3 reads CASSQDRRGRLVGPNYGYTF. Here the CDR3 DNA reads TGCGCCAGCAGCCAAGATCGGAGGGGGCGGCTGGTGGGGCCTAACTATGGCTACACCTTC.

This chain links TRBV5-1 with TRBJ2-7, with D maybe TRBD1 (5 bases). V shed 8 bases and J shed 3 bases, with 12 bases lying between them. Germline values: CDR1 SGHRS, CDR2 YFSETQ. The CDR3 has 12 residues. CDR3 amino acids: CASSDTGYEQYF. The CDR3 DNA sequence: TGCGCCAGTTCGGACACAGGCTACGAGCAGTACTTC.

This clone has only one observation. The genes are TRBV3-1 (or the pseudogene TRBV3-2) and TRBJ1-1; D uncertain. The CDR3 consists of 15 residues. Per germline, CDR1 LGHDT and CDR2 YNNKEL (reference sequence). V lost 4 bases to trimming and J lost 1 base, with 13 bases between them. The CDR3 DNA sequence: TGTGCCAGCAGCCGAGTAAATGGAGGGAACACTGAAGCTTTCTTT. Translating gives CASSRVNGGNTEAFF.

This sequence joins TRBV7-2 and TRBJ1-2, with D uncertain. Germline CDR1 reads SGHTA; CDR2 reads FQGNSA. The CDR3 totals 15 residues. The germline V and J ends were trimmed by 1 base and 8 bases, with 17 bases remaining between them. The CDR3 here is CASSLEFGRVRGYTF. The CDR3 DNA is TGTGCCAGCAGCTTAGAATTCGGCCGGGTACGAGGCTACACCTTC.

This chain joins TRBV7-9 and TRBJ1-2; 9 nucleotides agree with TRBD1. The germline CDR1 and CDR2 sequences are SEHNR and FQNEAQ (reference sequence). With V trimmed by 5 bases and J by 7 bases, 20 bases remained unmatched. The CDR3 sequence is 18 residues long. DNA for the CDR3: TGTGCCAGCAGCCCACCACAGAAATACGGACAGGGGTTGGGTGGCTACACCTTC. The encoded protein is CASSPPQKYGQGLGGYTF.

The CDR3 coding sequence is TGTGCTAGTGGCCCTCGGGGGGGGGAGACCCAGTACTTC. It yields the protein CASGPRGGETQYF. This chain uses TRBV12-5 with TRBJ2-5; 8 positions agree with TRBD2. The CDR3 covers 13 residues. V gave up 6 bases and J gave up 5 bases; unmatched junction bases: 5. Germline CDR1 LGHNT, CDR2 FRNRAP.

This sequence joins TRBV12-5 and TRBJ2-3; TRBD1 matches at 9 bases. Unmatched junction bases numbered 3, after V lost 1 base and J lost 4 bases. The CDR3 covers 15 residues. Looked up from germline, CDR1 is LGHNT and CDR2 is FRNRAP. CDR3 sequence reads: CASGLGQGVADTQYF. In nucleotides, the CDR3 is TGTGCTAGTGGTTTGGGACAGGGGGTAGCAGATACGCAGTATTTT. The entire variable domain, with the rest obtained from reference TRBV12-5 and TRBJ2-3, is as follows: DARVTQTPRHKVTEMGQEVTMRCQPILGHNTVFWYRQTMMQGLELLAYFRNRAPLDDSGMPKDRFSAEMPDATLATLKIQPSEPRDSAVYFCASGLGQGVADTQYFGPGTRLTVL.

The chain employs TRBV9 and TRBJ2-3; maybe TRBD2 (5 bases). Germline CDR1 is SGDLS and CDR2 is YYNGEE. The CDR3 extends over 13 amino acids. V was cut by 4 bases and J by 0 bases, with 6 bases left in between. DNA of the CDR3: TGTGCCAGCAGCTGGACTAGCACAGATACGCAGTATTTT. Translating it yields CASSWTSTDTQYF.

The chain carries TRBV4-1 and TRBJ1-1; 8 bases match TRBD1. V gave up 0 bases and J gave up 10 bases; unmatched junction bases: 7. CDR3 length equals 14 residues. Germline V gene lookup returns CDR1 MGHRA and CDR2 YSYEKL. CDR3 DNA sequence: TGCGCCAGCAGCCAAGATTACAGGGGGGCTGTAGCTTTCTTT. Translating it yields CASSQDYRGAVAFF.

This clone was counted once. The V call is TRBV19, the J call TRBJ1-5; TRBD1 matches 11 bases. The germline V gene has CDR1 LNHDA and CDR2 SQIVND (reference sequence). This CDR3 region has 15 residues. The junction had 2 bases not matched to a gene; V was cut back by 3 bases and J by 4 bases. CDR3 sequence: CASSIRDRGNQPQHF. CDR3 sequence (DNA): TGTGCCAGTAGTATTCGGGACAGGGGGAATCAGCCCCAGCATTTT.

CDR3 sequence: CASSFGGNLNYGYTF. In DNA form, the CDR3 reads TGTGCCAGCAGCTTCGGGGGGAATCTTAACTATGGCTACACCTTC. This sequence joins TRBV5-6 and TRBJ1-2, with a weak D call TRBD1 (5 bases). Looked up from germline, CDR1 is SGHDT and CDR2 is YYEEEE. The V end lost 2 bases, the J end lost 1 base, and 12 bases lay between the germline ends. This CDR3 has 15 amino acids.

The chain has TRBV29-1 and TRBJ2-1; 10 nucleotides align to TRBD2. CDR3 length equals 14 residues. Trimming cost V 4 bases and J 8 bases; bases outside gene matches: 8. Per the germline V gene, CDR1 is SQVTM and CDR2 is ANQGSEA. The CDR3 nucleotides read TGCAGCGTTGCTGGACTAGCGGACGAGGATGAGCAGTTCTTC. It translates to CSVAGLADEDEQFF.

The V call is TRBV9, the J call TRBJ2-5; TRBD2 matches at 12 bases. V lost 3 bases to trimming and J lost 5 bases; unmatched junction nucleotides: 5. This CDR3 is built from 15 residues. CDR1 is SGDLS and CDR2 is YYNGEE in the germline V gene. CDR3 region: CASSASGGASETQYF. DNA of the CDR3: TGTGCCAGCAGCGCTAGCGGGGGGGCATCGGAGACCCAGTACTTC.

The chain combines TRBV13 with TRBJ1-5, with 7 positions matching TRBD1. The germline V gene encodes CDR1 PRHDT and CDR2 FYEKMQ (reference sequence). V was clipped by 0 bases and J by 8 bases; unmatched bases: 4. CDR3 length: 14 amino acids. In DNA, the CDR3 is TGTGCCAGCAGCTTAGGCGACAGGGTTGAGCCCCAGCATTTT. Translation: CASSLGDRVEPQHF.

The rearrangement joins TRBV7-2 to TRBJ2-5; no clear D. Trimming removed 1 base from V and 6 bases from J, with 9 bases in between. Germline V CDR1 and CDR2: SGHTA, FQGNSA. The CDR3 is 13 amino acids. The CDR3 coding sequence is TGTGCCAGCAGCTTAGGCGGTCCTCAGACCCAGTACTTC. Protein sequence: CASSLGGPQTQYF.

The V and J genes are TRBV6-1 and TRBJ1-6; the match to TRBD1 covers 8 bases. The V gene's germline CDR1 is MNHNS and CDR2 SASEGT. With 3 bases clipped from V and 10 bases from J, the junction kept 2 bases outside the gene matches. There are 13 residues in the CDR3. The CDR3 protein is CASSDRGQSPLHF. CDR3 DNA sequence: TGTGCCAGCAGTGACAGGGGGCAGTCACCCCTCCACTTT.

This clone was counted only a few times. The chain employs TRBV11-3 and TRBJ1-1; no definite D call. Germline loops: CDR1 SGHNT, CDR2 YENEEA. Trimming removed 5 bases from V and 1 base from J, with 14 bases in between. This CDR3 is built from 15 residues. Here the CDR3 DNA reads TGTGCCAGCAGCCCTGGAGAACACGCGAACACTGAAGCTTTCTTT. Protein product: CASSPGEHANTEAFF.